This T cell receptor (beta chain) was sequenced during a study of blood T cell repertoires in COVID-19. The wider study: COVID-19 samples collected from the United States, Italy and Spain covered acute and convalescent phases. T cells, B-cell-depleted T cells, or PBMCs provided the cDNA or gDNA that served as material.

Profiled with immunoSEQ multiplex PCR; TCRdb holds only in-frame clones, not every one. In the table there are over 100,000 clones, over 85% of which are singletons. A Seattle source enrolled patients during active infection and followed them longitudinally. This receptor was identified in a woman in her 50s with COVID-19, enrolled during active disease. The sequenced sample consisted of peripheral blood.

This CDR3 is CASRLTGDGYEQYV. Here the CDR3 DNA reads TGTGCAAGTCGCTTAACGGGGGATGGCTACGAGCAGTACGTC. The chain couples TRBV12-2 to TRBJ2-7; the D call of TRBD2 is as the table states it, not checked on the DNA. TRBV12-2 is assigned pseudogene status. This CDR3 contains 14 residues.